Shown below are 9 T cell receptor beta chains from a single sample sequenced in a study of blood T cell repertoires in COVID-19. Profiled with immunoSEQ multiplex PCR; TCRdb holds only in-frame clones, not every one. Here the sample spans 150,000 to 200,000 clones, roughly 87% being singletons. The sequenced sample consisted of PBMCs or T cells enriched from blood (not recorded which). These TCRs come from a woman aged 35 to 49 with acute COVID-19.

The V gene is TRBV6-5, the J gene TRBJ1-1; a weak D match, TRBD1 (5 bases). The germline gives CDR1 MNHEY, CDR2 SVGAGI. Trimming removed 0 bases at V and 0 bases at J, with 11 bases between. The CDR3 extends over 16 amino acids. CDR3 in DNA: TGTGCCAGCAGTTACTCCTCGGTCAGGGTGAACACTGAAGCTTTCTTT. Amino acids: CASSYSSVRVNTEAFF.

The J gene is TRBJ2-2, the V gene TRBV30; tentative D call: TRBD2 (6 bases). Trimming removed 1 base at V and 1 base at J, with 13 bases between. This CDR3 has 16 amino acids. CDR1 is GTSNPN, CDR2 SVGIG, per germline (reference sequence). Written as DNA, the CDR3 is TGTGCCTGGAGTGGGTCTAGCGTAGTGAACACCGGGGAGCTGTTTTTT. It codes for CAWSGSSVVNTGELFF. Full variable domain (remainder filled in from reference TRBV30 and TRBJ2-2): SQTIHQWPATLVQPVGSPLSLECTVEGTSNPNLYWYRQAAGRGLQLLFYSVGIGQISSEVPQNLSASRPQDRQFILSSKKLLLSDSGFYLCAWSGSSVVNTGELFFGEGSRLTVL.

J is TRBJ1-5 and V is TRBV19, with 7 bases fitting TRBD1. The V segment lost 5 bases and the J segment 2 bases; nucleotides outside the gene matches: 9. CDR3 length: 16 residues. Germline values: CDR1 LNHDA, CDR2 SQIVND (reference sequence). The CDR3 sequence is CASSSTGARGNQPQHF. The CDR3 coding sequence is TGTGCCAGTAGTTCAACAGGGGCCCGAGGCAATCAGCCCCAGCATTTT.

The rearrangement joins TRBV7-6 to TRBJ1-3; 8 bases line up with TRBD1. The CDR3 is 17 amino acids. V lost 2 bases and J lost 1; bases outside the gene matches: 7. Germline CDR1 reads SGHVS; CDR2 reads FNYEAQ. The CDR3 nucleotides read TGTGCCAGCAGCTTATTCGTGGGGACAGGATCTGGAAACACCATATATTTT. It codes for CASSLFVGTGSGNTIYF.

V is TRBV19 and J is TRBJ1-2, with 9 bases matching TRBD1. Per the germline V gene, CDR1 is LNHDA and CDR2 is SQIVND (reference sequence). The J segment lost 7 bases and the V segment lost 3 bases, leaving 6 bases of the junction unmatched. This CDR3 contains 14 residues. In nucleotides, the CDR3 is TGTGCCAGTAGTATTGCGGGACAGGGTCGTGGCTACACCTTC. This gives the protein CASSIAGQGRGYTF.

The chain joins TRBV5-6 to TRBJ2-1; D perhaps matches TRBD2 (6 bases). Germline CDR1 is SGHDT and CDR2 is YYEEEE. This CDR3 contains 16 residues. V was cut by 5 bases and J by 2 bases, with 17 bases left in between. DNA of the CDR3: TGTGCCAGCAGTTATCTTAGCGGAGAGGCCTACAATGAGCAGTTCTTC. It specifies CASSYLSGEAYNEQFF. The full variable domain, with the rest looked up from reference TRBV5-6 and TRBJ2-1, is DAGVTQSPTHLIKTRGQQVTLRCSPKSGHDTVSWYQQALGQGPQFIFQYYEEEERQRGNFPDRFSGHQFPNYSSELNVNALLLGDSALYLCASSYLSGEAYNEQFFGPGTRLTVL.

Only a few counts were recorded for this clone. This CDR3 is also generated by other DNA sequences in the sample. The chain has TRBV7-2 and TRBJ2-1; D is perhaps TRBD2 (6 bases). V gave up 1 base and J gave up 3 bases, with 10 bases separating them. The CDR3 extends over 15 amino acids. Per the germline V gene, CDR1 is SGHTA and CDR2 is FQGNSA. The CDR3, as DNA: TGTGCCAGCAGCTTAGGGGGCGGGAACTACAATGAGCAGTTCTTC. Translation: CASSLGGGNYNEQFF.

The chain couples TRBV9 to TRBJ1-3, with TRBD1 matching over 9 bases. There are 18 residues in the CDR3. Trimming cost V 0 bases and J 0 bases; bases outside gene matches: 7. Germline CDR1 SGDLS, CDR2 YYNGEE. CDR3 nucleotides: TGTGCCAGCAGCGTAGATACAGGGGGCTTAGACTCTGGAAACACCATATATTTT. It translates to CASSVDTGGLDSGNTIYF.

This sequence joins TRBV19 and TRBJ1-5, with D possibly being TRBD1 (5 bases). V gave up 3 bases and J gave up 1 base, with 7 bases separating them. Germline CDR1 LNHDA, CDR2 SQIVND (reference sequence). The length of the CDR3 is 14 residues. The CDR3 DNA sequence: TGTGCCAGTAGTATGCGGGACAGCAATCAGCCCCAGCATTTT. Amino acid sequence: CASSMRDSNQPQHF.